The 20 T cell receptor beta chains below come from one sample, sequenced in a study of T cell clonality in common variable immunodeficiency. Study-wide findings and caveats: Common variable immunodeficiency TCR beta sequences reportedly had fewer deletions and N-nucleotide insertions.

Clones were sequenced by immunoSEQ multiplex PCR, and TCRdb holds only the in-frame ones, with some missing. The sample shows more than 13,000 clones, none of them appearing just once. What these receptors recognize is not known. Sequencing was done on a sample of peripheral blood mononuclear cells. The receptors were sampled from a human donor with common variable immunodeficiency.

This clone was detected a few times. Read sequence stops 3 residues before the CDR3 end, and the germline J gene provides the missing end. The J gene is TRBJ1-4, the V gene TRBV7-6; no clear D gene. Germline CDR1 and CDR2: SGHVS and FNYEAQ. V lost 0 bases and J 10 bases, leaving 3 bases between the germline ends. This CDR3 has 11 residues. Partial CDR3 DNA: TGTGCCAGCAGCTTAGCAGGAAAA. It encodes CASSLAGK. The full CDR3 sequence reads CASSLAGKLFF.

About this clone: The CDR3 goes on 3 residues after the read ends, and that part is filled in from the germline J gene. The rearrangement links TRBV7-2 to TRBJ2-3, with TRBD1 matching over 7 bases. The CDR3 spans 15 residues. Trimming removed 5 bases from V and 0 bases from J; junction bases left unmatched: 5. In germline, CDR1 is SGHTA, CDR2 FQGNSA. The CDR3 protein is CASSRDSYSTDTQYF. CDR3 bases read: TGTGCCAGCAGCCGGGACAGCTACAGCACAGATACG.

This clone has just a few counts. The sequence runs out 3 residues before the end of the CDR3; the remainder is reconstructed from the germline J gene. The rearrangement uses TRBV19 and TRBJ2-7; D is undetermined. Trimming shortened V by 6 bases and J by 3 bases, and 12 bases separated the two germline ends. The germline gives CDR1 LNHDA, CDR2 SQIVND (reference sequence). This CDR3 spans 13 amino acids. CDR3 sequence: CASSLSHSYEQYF. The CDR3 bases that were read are TGTGCCAGTAGCCTCTCACACAGCTACGAG.

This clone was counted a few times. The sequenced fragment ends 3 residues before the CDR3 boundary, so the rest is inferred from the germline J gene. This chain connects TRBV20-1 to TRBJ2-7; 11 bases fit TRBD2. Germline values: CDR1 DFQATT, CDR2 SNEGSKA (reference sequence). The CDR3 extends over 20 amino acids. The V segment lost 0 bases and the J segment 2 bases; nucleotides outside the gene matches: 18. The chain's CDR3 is CSARDTYGTSGPRDPYEQYF. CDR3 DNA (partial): TGCAGTGCTAGAGATACCTACGGGACTAGCGGACCACGAGACCCCTACGAG.

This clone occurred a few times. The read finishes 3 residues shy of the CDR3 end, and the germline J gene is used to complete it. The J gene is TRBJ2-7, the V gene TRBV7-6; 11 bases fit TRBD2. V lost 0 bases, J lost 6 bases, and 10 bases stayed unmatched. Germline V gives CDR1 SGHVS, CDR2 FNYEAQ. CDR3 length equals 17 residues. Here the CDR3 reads CASSLAFSGGADSEQYF. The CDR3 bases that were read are TGTGCCAGCAGCTTAGCCTTTAGCGGGGGGGCTGACAGCGAG.

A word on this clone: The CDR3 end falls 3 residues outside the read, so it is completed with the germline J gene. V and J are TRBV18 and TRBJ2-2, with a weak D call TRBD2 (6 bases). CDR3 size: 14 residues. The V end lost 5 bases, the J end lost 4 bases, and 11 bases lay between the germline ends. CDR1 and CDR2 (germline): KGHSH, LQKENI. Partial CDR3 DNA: TGTGCCAGCTCATCGGACTATTGCACCGGGGAG. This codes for CASSSDYCTGE. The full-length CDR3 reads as CASSSDYCTGELFF.

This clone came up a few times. CDR3 residues: CARYRGRGRTNEKLFF. CDR3 DNA, as far as it was read: TGTGCCAGATACAGGGGACGGGGAAGAACTAATGAAAAA. The chain couples TRBV19 to TRBJ1-4, with TRBD1 matching 7 bases. The read is 3 residues too short to cover the CDR3 end, so that end is filled in from the germline J gene. Per germline, CDR1 LNHDA and CDR2 SQIVND (reference sequence). The CDR3 is 16 amino acids. V lost 9 bases and J lost 1; bases outside the gene matches: 11.

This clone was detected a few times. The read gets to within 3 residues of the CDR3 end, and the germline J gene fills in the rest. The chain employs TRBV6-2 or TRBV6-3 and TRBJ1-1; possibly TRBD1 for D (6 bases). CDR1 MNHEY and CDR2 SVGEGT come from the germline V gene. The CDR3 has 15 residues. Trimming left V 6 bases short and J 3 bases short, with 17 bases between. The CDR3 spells CASSPRGYWDTEAFF. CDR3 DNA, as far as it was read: TGTGCCAGCAGCCCCAGGGGTTACTGGGACACTGAA.

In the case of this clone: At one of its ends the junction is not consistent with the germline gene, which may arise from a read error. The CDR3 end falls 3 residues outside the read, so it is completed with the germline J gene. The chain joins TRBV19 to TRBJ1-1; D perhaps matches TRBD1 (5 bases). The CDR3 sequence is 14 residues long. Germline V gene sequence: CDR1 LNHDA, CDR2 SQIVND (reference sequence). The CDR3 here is CASKKAGLKTEAFF. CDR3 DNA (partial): TGTGCCAGTAAAAAGGCAGGGTTGAAGACTGAA.

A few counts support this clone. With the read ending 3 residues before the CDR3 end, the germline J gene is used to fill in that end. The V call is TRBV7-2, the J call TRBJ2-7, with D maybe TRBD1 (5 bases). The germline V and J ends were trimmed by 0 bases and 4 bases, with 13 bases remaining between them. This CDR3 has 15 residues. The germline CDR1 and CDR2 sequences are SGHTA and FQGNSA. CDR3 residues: CASSLAVPTVYEQYF. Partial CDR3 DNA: TGTGCCAGCAGCTTAGCAGTCCCGACAGTATACGAG.

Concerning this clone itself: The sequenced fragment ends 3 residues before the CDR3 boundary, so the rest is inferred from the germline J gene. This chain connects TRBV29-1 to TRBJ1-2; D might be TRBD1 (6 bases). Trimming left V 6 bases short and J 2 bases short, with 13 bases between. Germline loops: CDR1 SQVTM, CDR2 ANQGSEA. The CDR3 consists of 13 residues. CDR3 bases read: TGCAGCGTGTCTGGGCAGGGGAACTATGGC. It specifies CSVSGQGNYG. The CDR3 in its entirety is CSVSGQGNYGYTF.

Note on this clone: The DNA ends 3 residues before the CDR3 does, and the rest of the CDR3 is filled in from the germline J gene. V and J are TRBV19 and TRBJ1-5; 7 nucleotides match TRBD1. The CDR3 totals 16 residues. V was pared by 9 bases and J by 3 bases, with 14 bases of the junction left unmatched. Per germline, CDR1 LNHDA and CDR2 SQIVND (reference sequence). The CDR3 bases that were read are TGTGCCAGCCTGGGTCCGGGACAGAGTTTCAATCAGCCC. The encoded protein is CASLGPGQSFNQP. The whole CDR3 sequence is CASLGPGQSFNQPQHF.

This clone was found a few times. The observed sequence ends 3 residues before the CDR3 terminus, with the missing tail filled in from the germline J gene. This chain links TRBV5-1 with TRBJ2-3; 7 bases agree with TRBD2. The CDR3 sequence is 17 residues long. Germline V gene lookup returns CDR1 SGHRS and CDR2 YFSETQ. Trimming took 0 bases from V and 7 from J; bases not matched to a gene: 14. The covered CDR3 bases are TGCGCCAGCAGCTTGGACCCAAGCGGGGCCGTATTATATACG. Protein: CASSLDPSGAVLYT. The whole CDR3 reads CASSLDPSGAVLYTQYF.

CDR3 bases read: TGTGCCAGCAGCTTCGCGGGGGGGCCCTACAATGAG. Encoded protein: CASSFAGGPYNE. In full, the CDR3 is CASSFAGGPYNEQFF. This chain connects TRBV7-2 to TRBJ2-1; 9 positions agree with TRBD2. The read stops 3 residues short of the end of the CDR3; the missing end is completed from the germline J gene. The CDR3 consists of 15 residues. V trimming: 3 bases; J trimming: 2 bases; junction bases outside the gene matches: 2. Germline values: CDR1 SGHTA, CDR2 FQGNSA. The full variable domain, its missing parts supplied by reference TRBV7-2 and TRBJ2-1, is GAGVSQSPSNKVTEKGKDVELRCDPISGHTALYWYRQSLGQGLEFLIYFQGNSAPDKSGLPSDRFSAERTGGSVSTLTIQRTQQEDSAVYLCASSFAGGPYNEQFFGPGTRLTVL.

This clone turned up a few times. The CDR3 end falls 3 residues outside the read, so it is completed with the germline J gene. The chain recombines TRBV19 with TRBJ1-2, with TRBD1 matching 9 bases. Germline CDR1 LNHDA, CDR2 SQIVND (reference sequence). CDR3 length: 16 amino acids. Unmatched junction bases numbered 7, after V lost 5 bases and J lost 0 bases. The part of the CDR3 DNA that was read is TGTGCCAGTAGTCGCCGGGACAGGGCCACTAACTATGGC. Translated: CASSRRDRATNYG. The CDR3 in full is CASSRRDRATNYGYTF.

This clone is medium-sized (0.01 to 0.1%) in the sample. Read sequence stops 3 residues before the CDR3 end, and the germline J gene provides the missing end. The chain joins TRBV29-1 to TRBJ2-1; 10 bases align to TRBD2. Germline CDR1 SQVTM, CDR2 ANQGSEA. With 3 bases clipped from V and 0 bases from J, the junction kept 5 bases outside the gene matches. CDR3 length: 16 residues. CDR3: CSVDISGGISYNEQFF. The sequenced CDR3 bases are TGCAGCGTTGATATTAGCGGGGGGATCTCCTACAATGAG.

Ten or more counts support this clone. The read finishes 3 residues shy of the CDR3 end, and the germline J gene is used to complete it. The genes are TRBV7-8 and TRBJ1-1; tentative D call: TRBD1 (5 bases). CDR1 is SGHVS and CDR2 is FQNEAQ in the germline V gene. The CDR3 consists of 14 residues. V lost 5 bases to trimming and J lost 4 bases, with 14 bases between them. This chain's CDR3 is CASSTSRGVTEAFF. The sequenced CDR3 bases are TGTGCCAGCAGCACCTCCCGGGGGGTCACTGAA. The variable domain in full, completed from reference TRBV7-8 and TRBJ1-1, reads GAGVSQSPRYKVAKRGQDVALRCDPISGHVSLFWYQQALGQGPEFLTYFQNEAQLDKSGLPSDRFFAERPEGSVSTLKIQRTQQEDSAVYLCASSTSRGVTEAFFGQGTRLTVV.

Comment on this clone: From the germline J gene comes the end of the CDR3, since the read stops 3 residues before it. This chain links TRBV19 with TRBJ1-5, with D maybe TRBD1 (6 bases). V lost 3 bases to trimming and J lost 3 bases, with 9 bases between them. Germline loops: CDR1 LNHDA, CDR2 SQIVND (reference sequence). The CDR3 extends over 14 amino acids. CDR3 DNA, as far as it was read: TGTGCCAGTAGTATCCGGGACACCAATCAGCCC. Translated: CASSIRDTNQP. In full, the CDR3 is CASSIRDTNQPQHF.

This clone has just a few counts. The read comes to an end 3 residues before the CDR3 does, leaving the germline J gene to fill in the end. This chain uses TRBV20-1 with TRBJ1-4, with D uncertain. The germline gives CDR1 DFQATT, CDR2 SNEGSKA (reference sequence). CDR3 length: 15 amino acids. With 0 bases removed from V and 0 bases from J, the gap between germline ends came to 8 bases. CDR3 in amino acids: CSARDSRTTNEKLFF. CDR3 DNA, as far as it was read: TGCAGTGCTAGAGATAGCAGAACAACTAATGAAAAA.

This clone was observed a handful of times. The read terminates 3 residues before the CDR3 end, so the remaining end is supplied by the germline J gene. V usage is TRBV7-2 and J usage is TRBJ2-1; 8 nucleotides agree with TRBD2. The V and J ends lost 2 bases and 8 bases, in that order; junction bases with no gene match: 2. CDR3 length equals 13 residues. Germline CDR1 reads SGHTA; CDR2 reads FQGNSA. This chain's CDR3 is CASSLRRGDEQFF. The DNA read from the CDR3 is TGTGCCAGCAGCTTAAGGCGGGGGGATGAG.